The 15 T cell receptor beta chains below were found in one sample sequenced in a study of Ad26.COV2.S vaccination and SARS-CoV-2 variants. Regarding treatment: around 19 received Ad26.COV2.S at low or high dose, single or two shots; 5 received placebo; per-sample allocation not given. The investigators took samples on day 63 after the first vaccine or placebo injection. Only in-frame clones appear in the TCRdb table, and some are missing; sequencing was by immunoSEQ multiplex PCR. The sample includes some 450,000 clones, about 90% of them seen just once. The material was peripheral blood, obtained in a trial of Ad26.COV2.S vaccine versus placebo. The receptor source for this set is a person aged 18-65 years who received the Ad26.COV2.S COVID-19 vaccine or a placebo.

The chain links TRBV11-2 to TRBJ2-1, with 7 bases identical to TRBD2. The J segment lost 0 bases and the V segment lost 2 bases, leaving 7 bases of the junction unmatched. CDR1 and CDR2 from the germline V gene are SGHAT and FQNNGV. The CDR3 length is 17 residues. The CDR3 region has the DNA TGTGCCAGCAGCTTATTTAAGCGGGGTAGCTCCTACAATGAGCAGTTCTTC. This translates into CASSLFKRGSSYNEQFF.

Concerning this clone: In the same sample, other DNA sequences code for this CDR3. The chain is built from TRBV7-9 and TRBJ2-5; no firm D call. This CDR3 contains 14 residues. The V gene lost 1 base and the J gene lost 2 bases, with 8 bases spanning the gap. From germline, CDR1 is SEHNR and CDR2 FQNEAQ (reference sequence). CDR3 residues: CASSLGGQQETQYF. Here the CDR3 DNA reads TGTGCCAGCAGCTTAGGAGGCCAGCAAGAGACCCAGTACTTC.

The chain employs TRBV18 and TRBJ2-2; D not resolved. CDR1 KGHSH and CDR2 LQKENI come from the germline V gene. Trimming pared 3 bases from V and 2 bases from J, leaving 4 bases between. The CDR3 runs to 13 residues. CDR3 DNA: TGTGCCAGCTCACCCGATAACACCGGGGAGCTGTTTTTT. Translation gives CASSPDNTGELFF.

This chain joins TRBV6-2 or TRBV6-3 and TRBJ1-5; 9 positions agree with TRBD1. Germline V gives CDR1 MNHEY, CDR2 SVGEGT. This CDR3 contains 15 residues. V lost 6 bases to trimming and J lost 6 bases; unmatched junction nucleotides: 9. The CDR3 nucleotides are TGTGCCAGCAGCCCCGGGACAGGGTACGGTCAGCCCCAGCATTTT. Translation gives CASSPGTGYGQPQHF.

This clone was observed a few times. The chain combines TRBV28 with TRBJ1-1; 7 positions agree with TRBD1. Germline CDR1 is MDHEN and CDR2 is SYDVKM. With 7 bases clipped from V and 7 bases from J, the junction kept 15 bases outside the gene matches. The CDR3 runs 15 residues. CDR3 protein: CASNPTGTARGEAFF. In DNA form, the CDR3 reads TGTGCCAGCAACCCGACAGGGACAGCCCGCGGTGAAGCTTTCTTT.

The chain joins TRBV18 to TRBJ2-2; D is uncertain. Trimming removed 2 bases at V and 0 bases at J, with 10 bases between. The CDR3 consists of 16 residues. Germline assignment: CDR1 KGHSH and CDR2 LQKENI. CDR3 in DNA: TGTGCCAGCTCACCATTGCCAGGATCGAACACCGGGGAGCTGTTTTTT. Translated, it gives CASSPLPGSNTGELFF.

As DNA, the CDR3 is TGTGCCAGCAGCTTAGTTTTCAGCCGAGGGGCAGATACGCAGTATTTT. It translates to CASSLVFSRGADTQYF. The chain has TRBV7-6 and TRBJ2-3; perhaps D is TRBD1 or TRBD2 (5 bases each). V was cut by 1 base and J by 4 bases, with 15 bases left in between. The CDR3 is 16 amino acids. Germline V gene lookup returns CDR1 SGHVS and CDR2 FNYEAQ.

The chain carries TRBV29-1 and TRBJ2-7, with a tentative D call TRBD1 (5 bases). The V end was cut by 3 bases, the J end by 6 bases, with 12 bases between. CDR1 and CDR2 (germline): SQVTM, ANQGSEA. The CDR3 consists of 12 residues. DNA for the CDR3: TGCAGCGTTGATAAGGGGTCCCGCGAGCAGTACTTC. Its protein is CSVDKGSREQYF.

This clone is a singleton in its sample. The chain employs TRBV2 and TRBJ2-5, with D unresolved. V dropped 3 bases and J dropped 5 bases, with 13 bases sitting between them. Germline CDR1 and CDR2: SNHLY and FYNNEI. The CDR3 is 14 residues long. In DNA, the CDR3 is TGTGCCAGCAGTGAGTGGGTCGCGTTGGAGACCCAGTACTTC. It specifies CASSEWVALETQYF.

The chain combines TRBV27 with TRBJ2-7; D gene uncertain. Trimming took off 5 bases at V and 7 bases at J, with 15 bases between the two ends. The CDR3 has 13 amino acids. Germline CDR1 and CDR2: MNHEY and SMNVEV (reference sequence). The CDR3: CASSPTQVGEQYF. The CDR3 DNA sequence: TGTGCCAGCAGTCCCACTCAGGTAGGAGAGCAGTACTTC.

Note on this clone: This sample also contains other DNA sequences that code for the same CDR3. The chain's CDR3 is CASSLGGSTDTQYF. The CDR3 DNA follows: TGCGCCAGCAGCTTGGGCGGGAGCACAGATACGCAGTATTTT. The chain combines TRBV5-1 with TRBJ2-3, with D perhaps matching TRBD2 (5 bases). The CDR3 contains 14 residues. The V gene's germline CDR1 is SGHRS and CDR2 YFSETQ. V dropped 0 bases and J dropped 0 bases, with 5 bases sitting between them.

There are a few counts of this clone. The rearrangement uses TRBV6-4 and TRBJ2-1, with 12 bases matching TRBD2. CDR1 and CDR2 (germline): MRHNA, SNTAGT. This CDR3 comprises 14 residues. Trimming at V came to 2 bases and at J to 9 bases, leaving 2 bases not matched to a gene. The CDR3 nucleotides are TGTGCCAGCAGTGACGGACTAGCGGGAACTGAGCAGTTCTTC. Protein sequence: CASSDGLAGTEQFF.

Here the CDR3 reads CATSDPRRGYTEAFF. The DNA of the CDR3 is TGTGCCACCAGTGATCCGAGAAGGGGGTACACTGAAGCTTTCTTT. The chain joins TRBV24-1 to TRBJ1-1, with a possible D match to TRBD1 (6 bases). The germline gives CDR1 KGHDR, CDR2 SFDVKD. Trimming removed 3 bases from V and 3 bases from J, with 13 bases in between. CDR3 length: 15 amino acids.

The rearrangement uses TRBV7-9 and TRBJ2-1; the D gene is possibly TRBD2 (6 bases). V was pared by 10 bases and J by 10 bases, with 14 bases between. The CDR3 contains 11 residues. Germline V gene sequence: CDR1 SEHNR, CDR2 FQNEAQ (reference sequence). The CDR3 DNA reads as TGTGCCACACTAGCCGGAATGGAGCAGTTCTTC. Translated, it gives CATLAGMEQFF.

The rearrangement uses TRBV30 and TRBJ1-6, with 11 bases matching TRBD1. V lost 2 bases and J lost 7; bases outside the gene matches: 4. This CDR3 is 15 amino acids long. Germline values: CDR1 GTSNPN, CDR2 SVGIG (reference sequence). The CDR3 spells CAWSLRDRGNSPLHF. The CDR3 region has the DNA TGTGCCTGGAGTCTCCGGGACAGGGGGAATTCACCCCTCCACTTT. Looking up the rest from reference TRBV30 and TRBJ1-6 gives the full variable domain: SQTIHQWPATLVQPVGSPLSLECTVEGTSNPNLYWYRQAAGRGLQLLFYSVGIGQISSEVPQNLSASRPQDRQFILSSKKLLLSDSGFYLCAWSLRDRGNSPLHFGNGTRLTVT.